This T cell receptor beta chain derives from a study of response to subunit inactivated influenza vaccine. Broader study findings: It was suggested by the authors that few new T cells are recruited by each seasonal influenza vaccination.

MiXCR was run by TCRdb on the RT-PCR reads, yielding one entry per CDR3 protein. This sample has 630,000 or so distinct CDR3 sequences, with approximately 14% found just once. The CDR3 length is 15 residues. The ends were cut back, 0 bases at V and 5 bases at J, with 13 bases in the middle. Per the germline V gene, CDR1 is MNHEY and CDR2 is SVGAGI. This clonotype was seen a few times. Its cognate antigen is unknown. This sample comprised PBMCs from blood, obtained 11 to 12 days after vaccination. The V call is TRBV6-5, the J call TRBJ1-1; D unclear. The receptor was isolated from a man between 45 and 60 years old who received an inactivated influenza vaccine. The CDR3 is CASSYSSGIGTEAFF. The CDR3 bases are TGTGCCAGCAGTTACTCTTCGGGGATTGGTACTGAAGCTTTCTTT.